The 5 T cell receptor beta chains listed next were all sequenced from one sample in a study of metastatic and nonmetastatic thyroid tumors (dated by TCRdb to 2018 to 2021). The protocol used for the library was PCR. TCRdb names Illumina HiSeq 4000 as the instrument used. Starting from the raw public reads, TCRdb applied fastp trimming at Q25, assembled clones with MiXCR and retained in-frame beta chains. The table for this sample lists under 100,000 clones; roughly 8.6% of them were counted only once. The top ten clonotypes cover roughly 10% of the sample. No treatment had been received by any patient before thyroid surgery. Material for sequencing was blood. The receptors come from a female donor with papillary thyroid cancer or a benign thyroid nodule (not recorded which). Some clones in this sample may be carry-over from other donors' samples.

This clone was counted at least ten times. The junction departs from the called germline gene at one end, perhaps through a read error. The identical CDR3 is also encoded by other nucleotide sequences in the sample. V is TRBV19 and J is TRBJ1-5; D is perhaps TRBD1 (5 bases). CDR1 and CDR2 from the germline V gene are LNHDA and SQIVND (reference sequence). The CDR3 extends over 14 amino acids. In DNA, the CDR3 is TGTGCTAGTAGCTGGGGAGGGGACAATCAGCCCCAGCATTTT. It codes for CASSWGGDNQPQHF.

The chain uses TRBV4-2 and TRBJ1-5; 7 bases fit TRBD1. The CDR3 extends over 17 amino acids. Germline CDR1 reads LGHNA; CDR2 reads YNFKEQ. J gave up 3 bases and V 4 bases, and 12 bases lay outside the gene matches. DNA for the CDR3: TGTGCCAGCAGCCTTTCGGGACAGTTAGGTTTCAATCAGCCCCAGCATTTT. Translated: CASSLSGQLGFNQPQHF.

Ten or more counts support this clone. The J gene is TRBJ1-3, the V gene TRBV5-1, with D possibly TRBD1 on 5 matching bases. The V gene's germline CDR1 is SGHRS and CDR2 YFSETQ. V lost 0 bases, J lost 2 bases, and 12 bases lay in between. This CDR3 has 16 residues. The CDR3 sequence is CASSLAMGEPGNTIYF. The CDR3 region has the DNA TGCGCCAGCAGCTTGGCCATGGGGGAGCCTGGAAACACCATATATTTT.

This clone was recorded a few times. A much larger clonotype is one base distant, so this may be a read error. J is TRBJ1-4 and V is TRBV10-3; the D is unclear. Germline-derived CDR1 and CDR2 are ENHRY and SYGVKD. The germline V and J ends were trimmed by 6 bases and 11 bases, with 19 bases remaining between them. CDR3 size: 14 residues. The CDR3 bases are TGTGCCATCAGACGAACGCATGGGCTCGGGAAACTGTTTTTT. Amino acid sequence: CAIRRTHGLGKLFF.

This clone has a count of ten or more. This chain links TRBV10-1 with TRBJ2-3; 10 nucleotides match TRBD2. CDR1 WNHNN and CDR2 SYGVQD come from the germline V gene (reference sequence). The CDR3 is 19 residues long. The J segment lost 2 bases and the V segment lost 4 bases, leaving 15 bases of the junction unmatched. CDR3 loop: CASSALAGTNGLDTDTQYF. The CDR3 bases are TGCGCCAGCAGTGCACTAGCGGGGACAAACGGCCTCGACACAGATACGCAGTATTTT.